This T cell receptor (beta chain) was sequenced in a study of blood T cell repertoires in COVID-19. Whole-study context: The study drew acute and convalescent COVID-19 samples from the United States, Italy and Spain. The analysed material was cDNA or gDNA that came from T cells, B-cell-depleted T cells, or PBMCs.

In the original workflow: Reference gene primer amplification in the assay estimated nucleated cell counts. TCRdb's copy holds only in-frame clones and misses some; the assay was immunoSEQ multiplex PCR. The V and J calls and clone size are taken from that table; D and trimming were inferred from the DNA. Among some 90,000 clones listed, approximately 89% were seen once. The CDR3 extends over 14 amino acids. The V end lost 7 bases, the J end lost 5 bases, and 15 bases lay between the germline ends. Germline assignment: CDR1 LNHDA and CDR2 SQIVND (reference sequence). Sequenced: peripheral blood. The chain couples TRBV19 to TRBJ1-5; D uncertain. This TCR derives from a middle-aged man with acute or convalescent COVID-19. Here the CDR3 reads CASTATSRDQPQHF. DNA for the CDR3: TGTGCCAGTACCGCAACATCCCGGGATCAGCCCCAGCATTTT.